A selection of T cell receptor beta chains follows, all from one sample in a study of T-cell memory formation after mild COVID-19. TCRdb used MiXCR to reprocess the 5' RACE reads, holding one entry per CDR3 protein. The sample shows approximately 290,000 distinct CDR3 sequences, roughly a fifth of them seen only once. What was sequenced was PBMCs or a T cell subset sorted from them (not recorded which). These receptors were collected from a man younger than 35 who had mild COVID-19 (a few samples of this study predate the infection). Cell type and time point are not known. Both conserved end residues are trimmed from each CDR3. A D gene is named only where the DNA matches it firmly.

d_gene: TRBD2; j_gene: TRBJ2-3; v_gene: TRBV6-5; CDR3aa: ASSYNGLAGGIVDTQY
d_gene: -; j_gene: TRBJ1-2; v_gene: TRBV24-1; CDR3aa: ATSDFAVYGYT
d_gene: -; j_gene: TRBJ1-1; v_gene: TRBV12-3/TRBV12-4; CDR3aa: ASRLQGPSKAY
d_gene: TRBD2; j_gene: TRBJ2-3; v_gene: TRBV6-2/TRBV6-3; CDR3aa: ASSPTSAQDTQY
d_gene: -; j_gene: TRBJ2-7; v_gene: TRBV29-1; CDR3aa: SVVGRPYEQY
d_gene: -; j_gene: TRBJ2-5; v_gene: TRBV25-1; CDR3aa: ASSVRGAAWETQY
d_gene: -; j_gene: TRBJ2-2; v_gene: TRBV15; CDR3aa: ATSRDLRAGELF
d_gene: -; j_gene: TRBJ1-6; v_gene: TRBV14; CDR3aa: ASSQAPGSHSPLH
d_gene: TRBD1; j_gene: TRBJ2-1; v_gene: TRBV5-1; CDR3aa: ASSNTGQGIPHEQF
d_gene: -; j_gene: TRBJ2-5; v_gene: TRBV5-1; CDR3aa: ASSLGDRRETQY
d_gene: -; j_gene: TRBJ1-1; v_gene: TRBV12-3/TRBV12-4; CDR3aa: ASSLAPRMTEAF
d_gene: TRBD1; j_gene: TRBJ1-2; v_gene: TRBV5-1; CDR3aa: ASSPGQGLSHGYT
d_gene: -; j_gene: TRBJ1-3; v_gene: TRBV30; CDR3aa: AWQTATSGNTIY
d_gene: TRBD1; j_gene: TRBJ2-3; v_gene: TRBV7-3; CDR3aa: ASSPTTGGLDTQY
d_gene: -; j_gene: TRBJ2-7; v_gene: TRBV5-6; CDR3aa: ASSSTYEQY
d_gene: -; j_gene: TRBJ2-7; v_gene: TRBV27; CDR3aa: ASSFTGWGEQY
d_gene: -; j_gene: TRBJ1-1; v_gene: TRBV4-3; CDR3aa: ASSRRGAGTEAF
d_gene: -; j_gene: TRBJ2-5; v_gene: TRBV6-5; CDR3aa: ASSWGREQETQY
d_gene: TRBD2; j_gene: TRBJ2-5; v_gene: TRBV6-2/TRBV6-3; CDR3aa: ASSPTGTTAPQY
d_gene: -; j_gene: TRBJ2-1; v_gene: TRBV7-8; CDR3aa: ASSLTLAQGAQPNEQF
d_gene: -; j_gene: TRBJ2-1; v_gene: TRBV11-2; CDR3aa: ASSLGRINEQF
d_gene: TRBD1; j_gene: TRBJ1-4; v_gene: TRBV7-2; CDR3aa: ASSSYRGLDEKLF
d_gene: TRBD1; j_gene: TRBJ1-6; v_gene: TRBV4-1; CDR3aa: ASSRGQGLRSPLH
d_gene: TRBD1; j_gene: TRBJ1-6; v_gene: TRBV5-5; CDR3aa: ASSLARTGASPLH